Shown below are 30 T cell receptor beta chains from a single sample sequenced in a study of immune heterogeneity within non-small cell lung tumors. At 450 to 650 ng per sample, bulk tumor genomic DNA provided the template. Every primary tumor yielded several biopsies, spaced far apart, that were taken during surgery. Untreated, newly diagnosed non-small cell lung cancer patients underwent curative surgery. Amplification of TCR beta CDR3 was performed by multiplex PCR with 32 V and 13 J primers. MiXCR was run by TCRdb on the multiplex PCR reads, yielding one entry per CDR3 protein. The data show 15,000 or so distinct CDR3 sequences, less than 35% seen once. What was sequenced was lung tumor tissue. The receptors originated from a man aged 40-55 years with non-small cell lung cancer.

This rearrangement joins TRBV3-1 to TRBJ1-2; TRBD1 aligns across 7 bases. There are 13 residues in the CDR3. Germline loops: CDR1 LGHDT, CDR2 YNNKEL (reference sequence). J gave up 8 bases and V 4 bases, and 7 bases lay outside the gene matches. CDR3 nucleotide sequence: TGTGCCAGCAGCCTTTCCGGGACAGAAGGCTACACCTTC. Its translation is CASSLSGTEGYTF.

This clonotype showed up many times. The gene calls are TRBV10-2 and TRBJ1-6; D ambiguous. V lost 0 bases and J 7 bases, leaving 13 bases between the germline ends. The germline V gene encodes CDR1 WSHSY and CDR2 SAAADI. This CDR3 region has 16 residues. CDR3 in amino acids: CASSESIAGGNSPLHF. The CDR3 region has the DNA TGCGCCAGCAGTGAGTCTATAGCGGGAGGGAATTCACCCCTCCACTTT.

By share of the sample, this clonotype is medium-sized. The rearrangement links TRBV4-3 to TRBJ1-2; D gene uncertain. The V end was cut by 0 bases, the J end by 4 bases, with 9 bases between. There are 14 residues in the CDR3. CDR1 and CDR2 (germline): LGHNA, YSLEER. Here the CDR3 reads CASSQEALLYGYTF. DNA for the CDR3: TGCGCCAGCAGCCAAGAGGCTCTGCTCTATGGCTACACCTTC.

This clonotype has a count of ten or more. In DNA, the CDR3 is TGTGCCAGCAGTGAAGTAGCGGGGTCAAATTCACCCCTCCACTTT. Translating it yields CASSEVAGSNSPLHF. The V call is TRBV6-1, the J call TRBJ1-6; unclear D gene. The V gene's germline CDR1 is MNHNS and CDR2 SASEGT. Trimming took 1 base from V and 7 from J, leaving 11 bases between them. The CDR3 extends over 15 amino acids.

This clonotype was seen repeatedly, ten times or more. The chain employs TRBV7-2 and TRBJ2-5, with a tentative D call TRBD1 (6 bases). Germline CDR1 is SGHTA and CDR2 is FQGNSA. The V end lost 1 base, the J end lost 3 bases, and 21 bases lay between the germline ends. CDR3 size: 18 residues. In DNA, the CDR3 is TGTGCCAGCAGCTTAGAGTTGTCTTCGGGACATCAGAAAGAGACCCAGTACTTC. It encodes CASSLELSSGHQKETQYF.

This clonotype rates as medium-sized. The chain couples TRBV6-2 or TRBV6-3 to TRBJ2-7, with TRBD2 identical over 10 bases. V trimming: 4 bases; J trimming: 4 bases; junction bases outside the gene matches: 7. CDR1 MNHEY and CDR2 SVGEGT come from the germline V gene. The CDR3 spans 15 residues. The CDR3 sequence: CASSSLRTSGYEQYF. The CDR3, as DNA: TGTGCCAGCAGTTCCCTCCGGACTAGCGGATACGAGCAGTACTTC.

This clonotype came up many times. The chain joins TRBV11-2 to TRBJ2-7, with D tentatively TRBD1 (6 bases). V was cut by 1 base and J by 3 bases, with 13 bases left in between. The CDR3 runs to 15 residues. In germline, CDR1 is SGHAT, CDR2 FQNNGV. Here the CDR3 DNA reads TGTGCCAGCAGCTTAGCCGGACAGCCAAACTACGAGCAGTACTTC. This codes for CASSLAGQPNYEQYF.

About this clonotype itself: Possible read error: a much larger clone is one base away. The CDR3, as DNA: TGTGCCAGCAGCCGAGAGTTCCAGACCCAAGAGACCCCGTACTTC. It yields the protein CASSREFQTQETPYF. V is TRBV11-2 and J is TRBJ2-5; no clear D gene. The CDR3 spans 15 residues. Germline V CDR1 and CDR2: SGHAT, FQNNGV.

This clonotype was seen once. A much bigger clone sits one base away, suggesting this may be a read error. Here the CDR3 DNA reads TGTGCCAGCAGTTTATGGTCTCAGCCCCAGAATTTT. It encodes CASSLWSQPQNF. The V and J genes are TRBV12-3 or TRBV12-4 and TRBJ1-5; D not resolved. CDR3 size: 12 residues.

A few counts support this clonotype. This chain joins TRBV3-1 and TRBJ2-1, with 7 nucleotides matching TRBD2. This CDR3 is built from 17 residues. J was trimmed by 4 bases and V by 0 bases; bases with no gene match: 9. Germline V lookup: CDR1 LGHDT, CDR2 YNNKEL (reference sequence). The CDR3 coding sequence is TGTGCCAGCAGCCAAGATCGGGGCGGGAGTGTTTACAATGAGCAGTTCTTC. This codes for CASSQDRGGSVYNEQFF.

The V gene is TRBV5-1, the J gene TRBJ2-3; D tentatively reads TRBD1 or TRBD2 (7 bases each). This CDR3 has 14 residues. Germline V gene sequence: CDR1 SGHRS, CDR2 YFSETQ. The V end lost 4 bases, the J end lost 5 bases, and 14 bases lay between the germline ends. This chain's CDR3 is CASSPGGGGDTQYF. The DNA for the CDR3 is TGCGCCAGCAGCCCAGGGGGGGGGGGAGATACGCAGTATTTT.

As for this clonotype: This likely comes from a read error, as the CDR3 has no conserved phenylalanine or tryptophan at its end. V gene TRBV20-1 combines with J gene TRBJ2-7; TRBD1 agrees at 9 bases. This CDR3 is 14 amino acids long. The V gene's germline CDR1 is DFQATT and CDR2 SNEGSKA (reference sequence). CDR3 DNA: TGTAGTGCCTTACCGGGACAGGGATTTTACGAGCAGTACTTA. The encoded protein is CSALPGQGFYEQYL.

In this sample, this clonotype turned up many times. The genes are TRBV28 and TRBJ1-4; D may be TRBD1 (5 bases). CDR3 length equals 15 residues. Germline lookup yields CDR1 MDHEN and CDR2 SYDVKM. Trimming cost V 7 bases and J 1 base, with 13 bases left between them. The CDR3: CASTQGSLTNEKLFF. DNA of the CDR3: TGTGCCAGCACCCAGGGTAGCCTAACTAATGAAAAACTGTTTTTT.

This clonotype is termed medium-sized. The chain is built from TRBV6-1 and TRBJ2-7, with 7 bases matching TRBD2. The junction had 1 base not matched to a gene; V was cut back by 7 bases and J by 1 base. The CDR3 is 12 residues long. The germline gives CDR1 MNHNS, CDR2 SASEGT. The CDR3 DNA is TGTGCCAGCACTAGCGGTTCCTACGAGCAGTACTTC. This gives the protein CASTSGSYEQYF.

This clonotype was observed at least ten times. This chain uses TRBV5-6 with TRBJ1-2; D gene unclear. This CDR3 comprises 15 residues. From germline, CDR1 is SGHDT and CDR2 YYEEEE. The V end was cut by 4 bases, the J end by 7 bases, with 20 bases between. The CDR3 coding sequence is TGTGCCAGCAGCCCGTACCGGATCCAGACGGGTGGCTACACCTTC. Translated, it gives CASSPYRIQTGGYTF.

By sample fraction, this clonotype is medium-sized. The chain links TRBV2 to TRBJ2-7, with 8 nucleotides matching TRBD1. V dropped 10 bases and J dropped 7; count of bases not matched to a gene: 12. The CDR3 extends over 13 amino acids. Germline CDR1 is SNHLY and CDR2 is FYNNEI. CDR3 sequence reads: CANSPTGDLEQYF. CDR3 sequence (DNA): TGTGCCAACTCGCCGACAGGGGATTTGGAGCAGTACTTC. The full variable domain, completed using reference TRBV2 and TRBJ2-7, is EPEVTQTPSHQVTQMGQEVILRCVPISNHLYFYWYRQILGQKVEFLVSFYNNEISEKSEIFDDQFSVERPDGSNFTLKIRSTKLEDSAMYFCANSPTGDLEQYFGPGTRLTVT.

V gene TRBV6-5 combines with J gene TRBJ2-7, with D perhaps TRBD1 (6 bases). CDR1 and CDR2 from the germline V gene are MNHEY and SVGAGI. Trimming took 0 bases from V and 6 from J, leaving 15 bases between them. The CDR3 loop spans 15 amino acids. CDR3 amino acids: CASSYSSQGIVEQYF. Written as DNA, the CDR3 is TGTGCCAGCAGTTACTCATCCCAGGGGATTGTCGAGCAGTACTTC.

Points on this clonotype: Given a much more abundant clone one base away, this may be a read error. The J gene is TRBJ1-2, the V gene TRBV7-9; 8 bases agree with TRBD1. V trimming: 4 bases; J trimming: 4 bases; junction bases outside the gene matches: 11. The CDR3 totals 16 residues. Germline CDR1 reads SEHNR; CDR2 reads FQNEAQ (reference sequence). For the CDR3, the DNA is TGTGCCAGCAGCTACTCCGCCAGGACAGGGAGCTATGGCTACACCTTC. Amino acid sequence: CASSYSARTGSYGYTF.

This clonotype was detected a few times. The chain combines TRBV14 with TRBJ2-1; D not certain. Germline CDR1 and CDR2: SGHDN and FVKESK. The ends were cut back, 0 bases at V and 9 bases at J, with 9 bases in the middle. This CDR3 comprises 13 residues. Here the CDR3 DNA reads TGTGCCAGCAGCCAAGATAGGGTGGGTGAGCAGTTCTTC. Its translation: CASSQDRVGEQFF. The whole variable domain, remainder taken from reference TRBV14 and TRBJ2-1, is EAGVTQFPSHSVIEKGQTVTLRCDPISGHDNLYWYRRVMGKEIKFLLHFVKESKQDESGMPNNRFLAERTGGTYSTLKVQPAELEDSGVYFCASSQDRVGEQFFGPGTRLTVL.

This clonotype showed up many times. V gene TRBV12-3 or TRBV12-4 combines with J gene TRBJ2-1; tentatively, D is TRBD2 (5 bases). The CDR3 runs 14 residues. V dropped 2 bases and J dropped 6 bases, with 11 bases sitting between them. DNA of the CDR3: TGTGCCAGCAGTTTAAACGGCCGGGGCAATGAGCAGTTCTTC. This gives the protein CASSLNGRGNEQFF.

This clonotype was found many times. The chain uses TRBV12-3 or TRBV12-4 and TRBJ1-6; D unclear. V lost 7 bases and J 11 bases, leaving 15 bases between the germline ends. This CDR3 comprises 13 residues. DNA for the CDR3: TGTGCCAGCACCCCAACCGCCGGGGCACCCCTCCACTTT. Translating gives CASTPTAGAPLHF.

The chain has TRBV6-5 and TRBJ2-3, with D perhaps matching TRBD2 (6 bases). The germline V and J ends were trimmed by 0 bases and 4 bases, with 17 bases remaining between them. The CDR3 contains 17 residues. Germline V lookup: CDR1 MNHEY, CDR2 SVGAGI. The CDR3 DNA sequence: TGTGCCAGCAGTTACTCGATAACAGCGGGTATGGCAGATACGCAGTATTTT. It translates to CASSYSITAGMADTQYF.

This clonotype was counted at least ten times. The gene calls are TRBV29-1 and TRBJ2-1; D gene uncertain. There are 13 residues in the CDR3. CDR1 is SQVTM and CDR2 is ANQGSEA in the germline V gene. The germline V and J ends were trimmed by 7 bases and 9 bases, with 19 bases remaining between them. CDR3 loop: CSAFRFGDGEQFF. Written as DNA, the CDR3 is TGCAGCGCATTTCGATTTGGGGATGGTGAGCAGTTCTTC.

In this sample, this clonotype is medium-sized. This chain links TRBV27 with TRBJ2-7, with a tentative D call TRBD2 (6 bases). In germline, CDR1 is MNHEY, CDR2 SMNVEV (reference sequence). The V end lost 2 bases, the J end lost 2 bases, and 16 bases lay between the germline ends. The CDR3 is 16 residues long. CDR3 sequence (DNA): TGTGCCAGCAGTTTAGTTGGTTCGGGACTTACCTACGAGCAGTACTTC. It is translated as CASSLVGSGLTYEQYF.

This clonotype was recorded a few times. The chain is built from TRBV3-1 and TRBJ2-1; 8 positions agree with TRBD2. V was pared by 3 bases and J by 8 bases, with 9 bases of the junction left unmatched. The CDR3 consists of 15 residues. Germline-derived CDR1 and CDR2 are LGHDT and YNNKEL (reference sequence). CDR3 coding DNA: TGTGCCAGCAGCCACACCCCCACTAGCGGCGATGAGCAGTTCTTC. This gives the protein CASSHTPTSGDEQFF.

This chain links TRBV7-3 with TRBJ1-2; D perhaps matches TRBD1 (5 bases). Germline values: CDR1 SGHTA, CDR2 FQGTGA. Trimming removed 4 bases at V and 8 bases at J, with 14 bases between. CDR3 length equals 13 residues. This chain's CDR3 is CASSSVTGSGYTF. In DNA, the CDR3 is TGTGCCAGCAGCTCCGTTACAGGTTCGGGCTACACCTTC.

This clonotype appeared many times. V is TRBV11-3 and J is TRBJ1-1, with 7 bases matching TRBD1. After removal of 2 bases from V and 5 bases from J, the junction contained 5 bases not matched to a gene. Germline V gives CDR1 SGHNT, CDR2 YENEEA. The CDR3 has 14 residues. DNA of the CDR3: TGTGCCAGCAGCTTACAGGGGGAGGGAACTGAAGCTTTCTTT. Amino acids: CASSLQGEGTEAFF.

On this clonotype: Given a much more abundant clone one base away, this may be a read error. The V call is TRBV7-2, the J call TRBJ2-7; D is ambiguous. From germline, CDR1 is SGHTA and CDR2 FQGNSA. The CDR3 runs to 14 residues. CDR3 sequence reads: CANSLLPQDYEQYF. DNA of the CDR3: TGTGCCAACAGCTTACTTCCGCAGGACTACGAGCAGTACTTC.

Points on this clonotype: A single base separates this from a much larger clone, so it may be a read error. The limits of the CDR3 on the DNA are not certain, so only TCRdb's listed CDR3 is given. The chain links TRBV20-1 to TRBJ2-2; the table's TRBD1 call for D was not verified on the DNA. The germline gives CDR1 DFQATT, CDR2 SNEGSKA (reference sequence). From its first to its last residue, the CDR3 has 14 amino acids. The CDR3 reads CSASVGRGTGEMFF.

This clonotype is a singleton in its sample. The chain recombines TRBV12-3 or TRBV12-4 with TRBJ1-4; D may be TRBD1 (5 bases). The CDR3 spans 15 residues. Trimming cost V 6 bases and J 9 bases, with 20 bases left between them. CDR3 region: CASRVLKGMGQKLFF. The DNA of the CDR3 is TGTGCCAGCAGAGTCTTGAAGGGTATGGGGCAAAAACTGTTTTTT.